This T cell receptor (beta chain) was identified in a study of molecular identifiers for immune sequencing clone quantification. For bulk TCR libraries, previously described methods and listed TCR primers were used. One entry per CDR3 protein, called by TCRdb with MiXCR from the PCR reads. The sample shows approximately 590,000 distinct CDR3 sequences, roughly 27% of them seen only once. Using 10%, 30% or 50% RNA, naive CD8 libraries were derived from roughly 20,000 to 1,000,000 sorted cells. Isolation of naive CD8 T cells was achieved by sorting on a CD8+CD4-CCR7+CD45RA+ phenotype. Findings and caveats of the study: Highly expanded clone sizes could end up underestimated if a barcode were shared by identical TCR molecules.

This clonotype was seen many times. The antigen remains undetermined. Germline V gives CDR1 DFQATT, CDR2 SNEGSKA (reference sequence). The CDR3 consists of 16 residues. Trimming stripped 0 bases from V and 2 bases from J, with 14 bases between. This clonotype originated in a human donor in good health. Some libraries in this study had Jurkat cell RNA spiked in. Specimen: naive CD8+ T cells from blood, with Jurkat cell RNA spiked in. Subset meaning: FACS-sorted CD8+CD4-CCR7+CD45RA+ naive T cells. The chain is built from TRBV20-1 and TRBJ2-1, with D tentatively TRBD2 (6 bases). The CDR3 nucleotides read TGCAGTGCTAGAGAGTATTCGGGGGATGCCTACAATGAGCAGTTCTTC. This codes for CSAREYSGDAYNEQFF.